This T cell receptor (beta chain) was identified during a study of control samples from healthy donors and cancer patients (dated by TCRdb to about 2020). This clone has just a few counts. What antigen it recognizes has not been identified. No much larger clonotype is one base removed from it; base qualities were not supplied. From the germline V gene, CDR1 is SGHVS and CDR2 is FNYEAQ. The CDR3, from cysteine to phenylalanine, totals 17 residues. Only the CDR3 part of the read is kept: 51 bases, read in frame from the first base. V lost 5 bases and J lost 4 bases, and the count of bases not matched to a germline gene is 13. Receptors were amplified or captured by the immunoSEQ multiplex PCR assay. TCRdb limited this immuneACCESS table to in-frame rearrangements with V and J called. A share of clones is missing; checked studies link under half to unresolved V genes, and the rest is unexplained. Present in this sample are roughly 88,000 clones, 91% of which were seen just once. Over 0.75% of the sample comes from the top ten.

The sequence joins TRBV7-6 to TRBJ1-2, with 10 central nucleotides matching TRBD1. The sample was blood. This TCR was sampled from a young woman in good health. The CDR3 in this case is CASSSTPGTGEIYGYTF. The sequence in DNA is TGTGCCAGCAGCAGTACCCCCGGGACAGGGGAAATCTATGGCTACACCTTC.